Listed below are T cell receptor beta chains from one sample, sequenced in a study of identifying expanded T cells in peripheral blood. The assay was immunoSEQ multiplex PCR, and TCRdb's table has in-frame clones only and misses some. The sample has about 130,000 clones, 70% to 90% seen once. The sequencing sample was made of blood. The origin of the receptors is a person between 18 and 75 years old in good health. The conserved cysteine and the conserved F or W are not part of the CDR3 here. Fields, in order: J gene, clone size, V gene, CDR3 protein. For some rows the clone size is stated as once, few or many, or as a class when expanded; others skip it.

j_call: TRBJ2-5; clone_size: NA; v_call: TRBV25-1; cdr3_aa: ASSELSETQY
j_call: TRBJ1-4; clone_size: NA; v_call: TRBV5-1; cdr3_aa: ASSLVWGGSGTMEKLF
j_call: TRBJ1-1; clone_size: few; v_call: TRBV7-9; cdr3_aa: ASSPIGPNTEAF
j_call: TRBJ2-3; clone_size: NA; v_call: TRBV11-2; cdr3_aa: ASSLDGLAGGKTQY
j_call: TRBJ1-5; clone_size: NA; v_call: TRBV28; cdr3_aa: ASSFDRVWQPQH
j_call: TRBJ2-1; clone_size: NA; v_call: TRBV19; cdr3_aa: ASRPTSGMYNEQF
j_call: TRBJ2-1; clone_size: NA; v_call: TRBV18; cdr3_aa: ASSPTSGDEQF
j_call: TRBJ2-7; clone_size: NA; v_call: TRBV11-2; cdr3_aa: ASSLEPGLSYEQY
j_call: TRBJ2-7; clone_size: few; v_call: TRBV5-6; cdr3_aa: ASTSDVSYEQY
j_call: TRBJ2-7; clone_size: NA; v_call: TRBV6-5; cdr3_aa: ASSSDRPEQY
j_call: TRBJ1-1; clone_size: NA; v_call: TRBV6-5; cdr3_aa: ASIGNTEAF
j_call: TRBJ2-1; clone_size: NA; v_call: TRBV5-1; cdr3_aa: ASSLWTQGASYNEQF
j_call: TRBJ2-2; clone_size: NA; v_call: TRBV7-2; cdr3_aa: ASSFQGRTGELF
j_call: TRBJ1-1; clone_size: NA; v_call: TRBV12-5; cdr3_aa: ASSKTGMAEAF
j_call: TRBJ1-6; clone_size: once; v_call: TRBV11-2; cdr3_aa: ASNPGYFGSPLH
j_call: TRBJ2-2; clone_size: many; v_call: TRBV19; cdr3_aa: ASTQGPGGELF
j_call: TRBJ2-1; clone_size: NA; v_call: TRBV19; cdr3_aa: ASGPQGEVDNEQF
j_call: TRBJ1-4; clone_size: NA; v_call: TRBV29-1; cdr3_aa: SGRKGATNEKLF
j_call: TRBJ2-1; clone_size: NA; v_call: TRBV18; cdr3_aa: ASSPRARSSYNEQF
j_call: TRBJ1-1; clone_size: NA; v_call: TRBV9; cdr3_aa: ASSEQGAWTEAF
j_call: TRBJ1-2; clone_size: NA; v_call: TRBV29-1; cdr3_aa: SVEEGVRAYGYT
j_call: TRBJ2-3; clone_size: NA; v_call: TRBV5-1; cdr3_aa: ASSLFRGGLDTQY
j_call: TRBJ1-1; clone_size: NA; v_call: TRBV10-3; cdr3_aa: AISESGQGFTEAF
j_call: TRBJ2-7; clone_size: NA; v_call: TRBV4-3; cdr3_aa: ASSQDTADRDEQY
j_call: TRBJ1-1; clone_size: NA; v_call: TRBV7-9; cdr3_aa: ASSFGQGAGTEAF